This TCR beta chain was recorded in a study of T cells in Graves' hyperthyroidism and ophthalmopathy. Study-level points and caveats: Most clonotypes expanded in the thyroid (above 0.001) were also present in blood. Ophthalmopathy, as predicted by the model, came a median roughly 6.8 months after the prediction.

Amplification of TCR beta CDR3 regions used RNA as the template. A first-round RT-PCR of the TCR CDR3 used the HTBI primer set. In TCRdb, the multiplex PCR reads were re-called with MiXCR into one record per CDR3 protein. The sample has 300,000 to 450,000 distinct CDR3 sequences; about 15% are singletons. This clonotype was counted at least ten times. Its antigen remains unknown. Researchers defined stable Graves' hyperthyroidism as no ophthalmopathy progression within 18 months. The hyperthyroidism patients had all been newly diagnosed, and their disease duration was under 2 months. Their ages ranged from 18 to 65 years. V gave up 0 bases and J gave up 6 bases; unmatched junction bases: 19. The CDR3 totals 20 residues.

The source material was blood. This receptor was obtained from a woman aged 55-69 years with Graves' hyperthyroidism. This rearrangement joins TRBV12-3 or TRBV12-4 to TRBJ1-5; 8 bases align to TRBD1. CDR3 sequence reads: CASSLAIPLGQDRWGQPQHF. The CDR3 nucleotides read TGTGCCAGCAGTTTAGCGATCCCCCTGGGACAGGATCGGTGGGGTCAGCCCCAGCATTTT.